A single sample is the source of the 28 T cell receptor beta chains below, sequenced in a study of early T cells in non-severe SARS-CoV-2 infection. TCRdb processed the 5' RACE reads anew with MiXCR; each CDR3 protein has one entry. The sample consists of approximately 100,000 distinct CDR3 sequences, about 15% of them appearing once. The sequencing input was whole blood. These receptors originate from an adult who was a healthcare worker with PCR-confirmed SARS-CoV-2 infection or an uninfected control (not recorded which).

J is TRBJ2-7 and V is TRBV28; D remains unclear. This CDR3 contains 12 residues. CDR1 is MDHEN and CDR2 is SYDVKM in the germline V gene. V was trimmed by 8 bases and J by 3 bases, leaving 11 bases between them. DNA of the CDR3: TGTGCCAGCCGTTCAGACATCTACGAGCAGTACTTC. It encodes CASRSDIYEQYF.

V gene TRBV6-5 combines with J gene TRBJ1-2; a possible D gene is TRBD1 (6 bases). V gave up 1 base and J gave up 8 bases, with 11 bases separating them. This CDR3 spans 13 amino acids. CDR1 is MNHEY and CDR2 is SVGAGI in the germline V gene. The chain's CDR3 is CASSYWSGDGYTF. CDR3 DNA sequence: TGTGCCAGCAGTTACTGGTCAGGGGACGGCTACACCTTC.

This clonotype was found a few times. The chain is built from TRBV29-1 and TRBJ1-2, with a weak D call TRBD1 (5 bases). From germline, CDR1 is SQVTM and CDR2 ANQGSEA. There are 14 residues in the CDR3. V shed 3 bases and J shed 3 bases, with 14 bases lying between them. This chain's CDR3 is CSVETGGTHYGYTF. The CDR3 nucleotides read TGCAGCGTTGAGACGGGGGGTACACACTATGGCTACACCTTC.

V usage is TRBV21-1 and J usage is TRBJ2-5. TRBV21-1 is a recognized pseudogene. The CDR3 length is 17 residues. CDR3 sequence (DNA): TGTGCCAGCAGCAAAGAGTGGCTCGCCGCACAAGGGGAGACCCAGTACTTC. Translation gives CASSKEWLAAQGETQYF.

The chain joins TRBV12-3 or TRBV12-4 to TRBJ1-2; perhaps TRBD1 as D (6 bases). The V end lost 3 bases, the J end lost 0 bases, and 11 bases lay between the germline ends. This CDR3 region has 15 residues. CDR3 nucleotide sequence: TGTGCCAGCAGTTTGGGACACATAGCTAACTATGGCTACACCTTC. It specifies CASSLGHIANYGYTF.

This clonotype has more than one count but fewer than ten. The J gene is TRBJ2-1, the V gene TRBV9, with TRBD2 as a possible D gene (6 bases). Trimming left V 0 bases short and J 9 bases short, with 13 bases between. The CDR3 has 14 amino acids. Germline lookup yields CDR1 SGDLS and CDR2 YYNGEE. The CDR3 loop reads CASSVGISGAEQFF. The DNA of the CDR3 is TGTGCCAGCAGCGTAGGAATTAGCGGAGCTGAGCAGTTCTTC.

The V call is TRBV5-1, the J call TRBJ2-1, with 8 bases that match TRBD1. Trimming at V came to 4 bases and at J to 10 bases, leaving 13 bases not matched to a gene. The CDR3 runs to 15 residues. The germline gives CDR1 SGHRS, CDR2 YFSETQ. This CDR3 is CASSRAGTGLKEQFF. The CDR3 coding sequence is TGCGCCAGCAGCCGAGCAGGGACAGGCCTTAAGGAGCAGTTCTTC. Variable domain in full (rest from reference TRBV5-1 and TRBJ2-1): KAGVTQTPRYLIKTRGQQVTLSCSPISGHRSVSWYQQTPGQGLQFLFEYFSETQRNKGNFPGRFSGRQFSNSRSEMNVSTLELGDSALYLCASSRAGTGLKEQFFGPGTRLTVL.

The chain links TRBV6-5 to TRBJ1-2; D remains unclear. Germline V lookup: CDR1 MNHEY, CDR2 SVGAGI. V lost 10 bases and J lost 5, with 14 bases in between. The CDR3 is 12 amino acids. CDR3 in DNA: TGTGCCATCAGGAAGACTGTTTATGGCTACACCTTC. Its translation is CAIRKTVYGYTF.

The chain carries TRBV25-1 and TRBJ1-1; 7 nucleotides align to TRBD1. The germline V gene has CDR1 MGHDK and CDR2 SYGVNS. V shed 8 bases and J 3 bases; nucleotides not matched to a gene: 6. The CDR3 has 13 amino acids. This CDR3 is CASAIQGYTEAFF. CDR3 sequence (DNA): TGTGCCAGCGCTATACAGGGGTACACTGAAGCTTTCTTT.

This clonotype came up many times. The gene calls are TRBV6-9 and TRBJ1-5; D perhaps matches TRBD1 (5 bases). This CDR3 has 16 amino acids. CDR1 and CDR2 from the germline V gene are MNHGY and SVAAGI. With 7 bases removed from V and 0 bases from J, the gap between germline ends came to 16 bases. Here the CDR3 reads CASINLRGFSNQPQHF. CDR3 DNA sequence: TGTGCCAGCATCAACCTTAGGGGTTTTAGCAATCAGCCCCAGCATTTT.

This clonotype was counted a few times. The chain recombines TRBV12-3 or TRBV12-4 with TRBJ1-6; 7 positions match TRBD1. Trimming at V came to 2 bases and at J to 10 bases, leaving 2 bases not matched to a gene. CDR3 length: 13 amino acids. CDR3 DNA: TGTGCCAGCAGTTTAAGGGACAGATCACCCCTCCACTTT. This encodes CASSLRDRSPLHF.

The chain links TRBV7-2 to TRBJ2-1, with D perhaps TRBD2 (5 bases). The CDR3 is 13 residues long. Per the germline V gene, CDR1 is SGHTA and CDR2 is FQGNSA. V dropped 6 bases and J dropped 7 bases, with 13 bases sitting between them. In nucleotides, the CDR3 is TGTGCCAGCAGGGACTTCATTGGAAATGAGCAGTTCTTC. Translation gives CASRDFIGNEQFF.

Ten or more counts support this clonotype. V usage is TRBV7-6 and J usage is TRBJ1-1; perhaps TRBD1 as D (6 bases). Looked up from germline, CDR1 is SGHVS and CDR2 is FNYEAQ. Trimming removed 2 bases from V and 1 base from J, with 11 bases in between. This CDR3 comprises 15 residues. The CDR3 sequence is CASSLSEGGNTEAFF. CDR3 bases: TGTGCCAGCAGCTTATCAGAAGGGGGGAACACTGAAGCTTTCTTT.

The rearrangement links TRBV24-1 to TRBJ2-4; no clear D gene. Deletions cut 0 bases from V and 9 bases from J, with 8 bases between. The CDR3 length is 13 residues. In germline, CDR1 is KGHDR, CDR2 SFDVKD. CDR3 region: CATSDLQKGIQYF. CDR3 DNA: TGTGCCACCAGTGATTTGCAGAAGGGCATTCAGTACTTC.

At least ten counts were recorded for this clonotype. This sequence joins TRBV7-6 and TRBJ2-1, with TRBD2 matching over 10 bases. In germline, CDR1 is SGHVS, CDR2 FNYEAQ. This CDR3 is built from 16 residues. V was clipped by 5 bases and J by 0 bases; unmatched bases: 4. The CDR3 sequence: CASSLSGGRSYNEQFF. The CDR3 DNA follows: TGTGCCAGCAGCCTTAGCGGGGGGCGCTCCTACAATGAGCAGTTCTTC.

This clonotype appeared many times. CDR3 DNA sequence: TGTGCCAGTAGCATCAGCTCCTACGAGCAGTACTTC. Translated, it gives CASSISSYEQYF. This rearrangement joins TRBV6-2 or TRBV6-3 to TRBJ2-7; D gene ambiguous. The germline V gene encodes CDR1 MNHEY and CDR2 SVGEGT. Deletions cut 9 bases from V and 0 bases from J, with 9 bases between. This CDR3 is built from 12 residues.

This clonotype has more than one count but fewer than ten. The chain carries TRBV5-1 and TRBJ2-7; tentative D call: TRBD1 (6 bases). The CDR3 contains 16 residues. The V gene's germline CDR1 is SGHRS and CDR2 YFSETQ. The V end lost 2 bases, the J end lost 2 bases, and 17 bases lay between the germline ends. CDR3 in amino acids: CASSLGDAGATYEQYF. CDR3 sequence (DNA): TGCGCCAGCAGCTTAGGAGATGCAGGGGCAACCTACGAGCAGTACTTC.

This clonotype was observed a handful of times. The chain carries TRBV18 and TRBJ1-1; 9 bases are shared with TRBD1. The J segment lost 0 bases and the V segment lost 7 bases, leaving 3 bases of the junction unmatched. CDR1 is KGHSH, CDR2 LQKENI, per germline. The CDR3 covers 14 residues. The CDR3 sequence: CASLDRGLNTEAFF. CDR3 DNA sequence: TGTGCCAGCTTGGACAGGGGACTGAACACTGAAGCTTTCTTT.

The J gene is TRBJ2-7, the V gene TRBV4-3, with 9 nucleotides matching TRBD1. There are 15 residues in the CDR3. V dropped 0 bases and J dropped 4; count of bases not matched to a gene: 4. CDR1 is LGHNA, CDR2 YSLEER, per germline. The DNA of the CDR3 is TGCGCCAGCAGCCAAGAGGGGACAGGGTCATACGAGCAGTACTTC. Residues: CASSQEGTGSYEQYF.

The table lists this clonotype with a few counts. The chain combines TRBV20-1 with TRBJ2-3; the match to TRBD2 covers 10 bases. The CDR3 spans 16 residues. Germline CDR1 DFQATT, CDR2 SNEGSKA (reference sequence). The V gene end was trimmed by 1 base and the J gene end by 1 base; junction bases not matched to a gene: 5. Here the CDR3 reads CSARAGLAGGTDTQYF. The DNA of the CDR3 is TGCAGTGCTAGAGCGGGGCTAGCGGGAGGCACAGATACGCAGTATTTT.

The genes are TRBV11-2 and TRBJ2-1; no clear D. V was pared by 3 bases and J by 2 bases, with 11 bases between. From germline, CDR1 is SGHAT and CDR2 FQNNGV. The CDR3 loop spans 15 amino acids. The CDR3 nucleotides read TGTGCCAGCAGCTTTTCCGTGTTACCCTACAATGAGCAGTTCTTC. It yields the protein CASSFSVLPYNEQFF.

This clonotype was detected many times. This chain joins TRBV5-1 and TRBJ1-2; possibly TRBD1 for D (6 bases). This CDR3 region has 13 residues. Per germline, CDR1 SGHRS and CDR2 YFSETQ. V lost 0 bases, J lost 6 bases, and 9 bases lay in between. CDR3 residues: CASSLGGQNGYTF. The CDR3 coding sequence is TGCGCCAGCAGCTTGGGTGGACAGAATGGCTACACCTTC.

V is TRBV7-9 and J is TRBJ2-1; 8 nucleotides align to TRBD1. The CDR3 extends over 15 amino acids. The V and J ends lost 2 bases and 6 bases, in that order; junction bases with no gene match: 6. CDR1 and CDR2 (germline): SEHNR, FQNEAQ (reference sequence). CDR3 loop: CASSLTWDRSNEQFF. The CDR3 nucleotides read TGTGCCAGCAGCTTAACTTGGGACAGGTCCAATGAGCAGTTCTTC.

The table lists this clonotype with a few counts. The CDR3, as DNA: TGTGCCAGCAGCCAGACAGGGTTAAACACCGGGGAGCTGTTTTTT. Its protein product is CASSQTGLNTGELFF. This chain joins TRBV7-2 and TRBJ2-2; 7 bases map to TRBD1. The J segment lost 2 bases and the V segment lost 5 bases, leaving 5 bases of the junction unmatched. This CDR3 has 15 residues. CDR1 and CDR2 (germline): SGHTA, FQGNSA.

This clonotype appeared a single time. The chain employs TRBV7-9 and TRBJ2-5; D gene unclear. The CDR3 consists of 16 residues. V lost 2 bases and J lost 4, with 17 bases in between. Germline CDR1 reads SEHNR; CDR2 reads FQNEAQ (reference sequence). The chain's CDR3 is CASSLQPLLGRETQYF. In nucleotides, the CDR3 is TGTGCCAGCAGCTTACAGCCTCTTCTAGGGCGAGAGACCCAGTACTTC.

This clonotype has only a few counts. CDR3 sequence (DNA): TGTGCCAGCAGCTTCCCCATTTCTGGGGCCAACGTCCTGACTTTC. This sequence encodes CASSFPISGANVLTF. The chain combines TRBV7-9 with TRBJ2-6; D call uncertain. V was pared by 3 bases and J by 1 base, with 7 bases between. The germline V gene encodes CDR1 SEHNR and CDR2 FQNEAQ (reference sequence). The length of the CDR3 is 15 residues.

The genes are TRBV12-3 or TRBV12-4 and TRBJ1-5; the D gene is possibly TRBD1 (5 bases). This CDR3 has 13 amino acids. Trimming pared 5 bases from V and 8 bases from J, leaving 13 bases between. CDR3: CASSAQGPKPQHF. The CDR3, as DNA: TGTGCCAGCAGTGCCCAGGGTCCGAAGCCCCAGCATTTT.

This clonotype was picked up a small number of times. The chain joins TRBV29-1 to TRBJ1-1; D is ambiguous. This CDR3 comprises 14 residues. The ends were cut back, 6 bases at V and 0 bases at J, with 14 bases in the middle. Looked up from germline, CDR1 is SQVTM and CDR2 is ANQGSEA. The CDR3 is CSVAKRSVNTEAFF. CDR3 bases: TGCAGCGTCGCTAAGCGAAGTGTGAACACTGAAGCTTTCTTT.